These 18 T cell receptor beta chains originate from one sample sequenced in a study of CD8 T cells in Susac syndrome. After extraction with the RNeasy kit, roughly 0.5 to 1 ug of the RNA was reverse transcribed using random hexamers. MiXCR was run by TCRdb on the immunoSEQ multiplex PCR reads, yielding one entry per CDR3 protein. The table lists under 200,000 distinct CDR3 sequences, roughly 95% of them singletons. Sequencing was carried out using CD8+ T cells from PBMCs. The receptors stem from a human donor with multiple sclerosis.

This rearrangement joins TRBV29-1 to TRBJ1-1; TRBD1 agrees at 10 bases. From germline, CDR1 is SQVTM and CDR2 ANQGSEA. The CDR3 covers 15 residues. V was clipped by 4 bases and J by 4 bases; unmatched bases: 9. CDR3 coding DNA: TGCAGCGTTGTCTACGACAGGGGGCTCAGCACTGAAGCTTTCTTT. It translates to CSVVYDRGLSTEAFF.

This sequence joins TRBV13 and TRBJ1-1; D unresolved. V was shortened by 2 bases and J by 0 bases, with 4 bases between the two germline ends. Germline V gene lookup returns CDR1 PRHDT and CDR2 FYEKMQ (reference sequence). This CDR3 is built from 13 residues. The CDR3 loop is CASSLPLNTEAFF. Here the CDR3 DNA reads TGTGCCAGCAGCTTACCGCTGAACACTGAAGCTTTCTTT.

The chain couples TRBV29-1 to TRBJ2-7; D uncertain. V lost 5 bases to trimming and J lost 6 bases, with 17 bases between them. The CDR3 spans 13 residues. The germline gives CDR1 SQVTM, CDR2 ANQGSEA. CDR3 protein: CSVILDYLFEQYF. CDR3 DNA: TGCAGCGTTATTTTGGATTATCTTTTCGAGCAGTACTTC.

This chain joins TRBV2 and TRBJ2-7; the D gene is possibly TRBD1 (5 bases). CDR3 size: 12 residues. CDR1 and CDR2 from the germline V gene are SNHLY and FYNNEI. The CDR3 here is CALQPRVYEQYF. The DNA of the CDR3 is TGTGCTCTTCAGCCCAGGGTCTACGAGCAGTACTTC.

The rearrangement joins TRBV28 to TRBJ2-7; D unclear. The CDR3 runs 14 residues. V lost 3 bases to trimming and J lost 2 bases, with 11 bases between them. The V gene's germline CDR1 is MDHEN and CDR2 SYDVKM. For the CDR3, the DNA is TGTGCCAGCAGTTTTCCGGCCAGCGCCTACGAGCAGTACTTC. Translation gives CASSFPASAYEQYF. The full variable domain, completed using reference TRBV28 and TRBJ2-7, is DVKVTQSSRYLVKRTGEKVFLECVQDMDHENMFWYRQDPGLGLRLIYFSYDVKMKEKGDIPEGYSVSREKKERFSLILESASTNQTSMYLCASSFPASAYEQYFGPGTRLTVT.

The V and J genes are TRBV15 and TRBJ2-1; D gene uncertain. This CDR3 spans 14 amino acids. V lost 3 bases to trimming and J lost 2 bases, with 8 bases between them. CDR1 and CDR2 (germline): LNHNV, YYDKDF (reference sequence). The CDR3, as DNA: TGTGCCACCAGCAGCACAACTCCCTACAATGAGCAGTTCTTC. Translated: CATSSTTPYNEQFF.

V usage is TRBV4-2 and J usage is TRBJ2-6; possibly TRBD1 for D (5 bases). The CDR3 totals 16 residues. Germline-derived CDR1 and CDR2 are LGHNA and YNFKEQ. V lost 6 bases and J 4 bases, leaving 16 bases between the germline ends. CDR3 in DNA: TGTGCCAGCAGTTTGGGGCTAGTCTCCGGGGCCAACGTCCTGACTTTC. Protein product: CASSLGLVSGANVLTF.

The rearrangement links TRBV3-1 to TRBJ1-2; D remains ambiguous. From germline, CDR1 is LGHDT and CDR2 YNNKEL (reference sequence). V was shortened by 0 bases and J by 4 bases, with 12 bases between the two germline ends. This CDR3 has 15 residues. CDR3 residues: CASSQDSSVAYGYTF. The CDR3 nucleotides read TGTGCCAGCAGCCAAGATTCCTCCGTGGCCTATGGCTACACCTTC.

J is TRBJ1-2 and V is TRBV7-9, with 7 bases identical to TRBD1. This CDR3 has 16 amino acids. Germline V gene sequence: CDR1 SEHNR, CDR2 FQNEAQ (reference sequence). V was pared by 5 bases and J by 4 bases, with 13 bases of the junction left unmatched. CDR3 coding DNA: TGTGCCAGCAGCGCCCGGGACAGCCCTGCTACCTATGGCTACACCTTC. Amino acid sequence: CASSARDSPATYGYTF.

The chain is built from TRBV27 and TRBJ2-7; TRBD2 aligns across 8 bases. The CDR3 has 15 residues. Losses at the gene ends were 3 bases for V and 2 bases for J; bases not matched to a gene: 6. Germline V gene data show CDR1 as MNHEY and CDR2 as SMNVEV (reference sequence). CDR3 loop: CASSLSLAGPYEQYF. The CDR3, as DNA: TGTGCCAGCAGTTTGAGTCTAGCGGGTCCCTACGAGCAGTACTTC.

The chain is built from TRBV20-1 and TRBJ2-5, with 14 bases lining up with TRBD2. The CDR3 totals 17 residues. Trimming removed 0 bases from V and 7 bases from J; junction bases left unmatched: 10. The V gene's germline CDR1 is DFQATT and CDR2 SNEGSKA (reference sequence). The DNA of the CDR3 is TGCAGTGCTAGAGATCCGAGACTAGCGGGAGGGCTGGCGACCCAGTACTTC. As protein: CSARDPRLAGGLATQYF.

The chain recombines TRBV20-1 with TRBJ2-7, with TRBD2 identical over 9 bases. The CDR3 has 17 amino acids. J lost 4 bases, V lost 1 base, and 14 bases had no gene match. CDR1 and CDR2 from the germline V gene are DFQATT and SNEGSKA (reference sequence). The DNA of the CDR3 is TGCAGTGCTAGAGGTGGACACGGATCTAGCGGGACTTACGAGCAGTACTTC. It specifies CSARGGHGSSGTYEQYF.

This chain uses TRBV29-1 with TRBJ2-7; 7 nucleotides line up with TRBD2. The junction had 8 bases not matched to a gene; V was cut back by 5 bases and J by 4 bases. The CDR3 sequence is 13 residues long. Germline values: CDR1 SQVTM, CDR2 ANQGSEA. The CDR3 bases are TGCAGCGTTTCTTCCGGGAGGCTTTACGAGCAGTACTTC. Translating it yields CSVSSGRLYEQYF.

The rearrangement links TRBV12-5 to TRBJ2-1; no reliable D call. The CDR3 totals 13 residues. Germline CDR1 reads LGHNT; CDR2 reads FRNRAP. V was cut by 5 bases and J by 10 bases, with 15 bases left in between. The CDR3 loop reads CASGQIAAREQFF. The CDR3 nucleotides are TGTGCTAGTGGTCAAATAGCTGCGCGAGAGCAGTTCTTC. The variable domain in full, completed from reference TRBV12-5 and TRBJ2-1, reads DARVTQTPRHKVTEMGQEVTMRCQPILGHNTVFWYRQTMMQGLELLAYFRNRAPLDDSGMPKDRFSAEMPDATLATLKIQPSEPRDSAVYFCASGQIAAREQFFGPGTRLTVL.

This chain connects TRBV30 to TRBJ2-1; 7 bases line up with TRBD2. Per germline, CDR1 GTSNPN and CDR2 SVGIG (reference sequence). There are 17 residues in the CDR3. V lost 0 bases to trimming and J lost 3 bases; unmatched junction nucleotides: 11. CDR3 residues: CAWSVLGLAENYNEQFF. The CDR3 DNA reads TGTGCCTGGAGTGTACTGGGGCTAGCGGAAAACTACAATGAGCAGTTCTTC.

The J gene is TRBJ2-4, the V gene TRBV29-1; no clear D. The V end lost 4 bases, the J end lost 9 bases, and 16 bases lay between the germline ends. This CDR3 has 13 amino acids. Germline V gene lookup returns CDR1 SQVTM and CDR2 ANQGSEA. CDR3 DNA: TGCAGCGTTGTATATATGCGGAGTGGCATTCAGTACTTC. It yields the protein CSVVYMRSGIQYF. Complete variable domain (other parts from reference TRBV29-1 and TRBJ2-4): SAVISQKPSRDICQRGTSLTIQCQVDSQVTMMFWYRQQPGQSLTLIATANQGSEATYESGFVIDKFPISRPNLTFSTLTVSNMSPEDSSIYLCSVVYMRSGIQYFGAGTRLSVL.

The chain employs TRBV4-2 and TRBJ2-5; TRBD2 matches 8 bases. The V gene end was trimmed by 2 bases and the J gene end by 5 bases; junction bases not matched to a gene: 4. Germline assignment: CDR1 LGHNA and CDR2 YNFKEQ. The CDR3 is 14 residues long. CDR3 in DNA: TGTGCCAGCAGCCAAAATAGCGGGGAGGAGACCCAGTACTTC. The encoded protein is CASSQNSGEETQYF.

The chain uses TRBV7-8 and TRBJ2-1; TRBD2 matches 9 bases. Per germline, CDR1 SGHVS and CDR2 FQNEAQ. V trimming: 1 base; J trimming: 10 bases; junction bases outside the gene matches: 11. This CDR3 region has 16 residues. The CDR3 coding sequence is TGTGCCAGCAGCTTAGAGTCTGCGGGGGGGCCGTCCGAGCAGTTCTTC. This sequence encodes CASSLESAGGPSEQFF.